The next 8 T cell receptor beta chains were all read from a single sample in a study of radiotherapy plus CTLA-4 blockade in lung cancer. Profiled with immunoSEQ multiplex PCR; TCRdb holds only in-frame clones, not every one. The data show about 87,000 clones, with approximately 86% seen just once and around 15% held by the top ten. The input for sequencing was peripheral blood, taken from a patient treated with radiotherapy plus ipilimumab. The source of these receptors is a human donor with non-small cell lung cancer that progressed on radiotherapy plus ipilimumab.

The rearrangement uses TRBV7-2 and TRBJ2-7; D gene uncertain. V was trimmed by 5 bases and J by 3 bases, leaving 14 bases between them. This CDR3 contains 14 residues. CDR1 and CDR2 from the germline V gene are SGHTA and FQGNSA. CDR3 DNA sequence: TGTGCCAGCAGCCCCCCTGGTAGGGTCTACGAGCAGTACTTC. Translated, it gives CASSPPGRVYEQYF.

A few counts support this clone. J is TRBJ2-7 and V is TRBV7-9, with a weak D call TRBD1 (6 bases). CDR3 length equals 16 residues. The germline CDR1 and CDR2 sequences are SEHNR and FQNEAQ (reference sequence). V lost 1 base to trimming and J lost 5 bases, with 18 bases between them. CDR3 protein: CASSLVGAGASDEQYF. The CDR3 coding sequence is TGTGCCAGCAGCTTAGTCGGGGCAGGGGCCTCTGACGAGCAGTACTTC.

J is TRBJ2-2 and V is TRBV4-1, with a tentative D call TRBD1 (6 bases). The CDR3 covers 16 residues. Germline V CDR1 and CDR2: MGHRA, YSYEKL. Trimming took off 0 bases at V and 5 bases at J, with 13 bases between the two ends. The CDR3 nucleotides read TGCGCCAGCAGCCAAGAGGTGGCAGGGGTTACCGGGGAGCTGTTTTTT. Its protein product is CASSQEVAGVTGELFF.

CDR3 protein: CASNRGNTGELFF. The CDR3 bases are TGTGCCAGCAACCGAGGGAACACCGGGGAGCTGTTTTTT. The chain combines TRBV7-2 with TRBJ2-2; D gene unclear. V was cut by 7 bases and J by 1 base, with 7 bases left in between. The CDR3 runs 13 residues. Germline V gene lookup returns CDR1 SGHTA and CDR2 FQGNSA. Supplemented by reference TRBV7-2 and TRBJ2-2, the full variable domain reads GAGVSQSPSNKVTEKGKDVELRCDPISGHTALYWYRQSLGQGLEFLIYFQGNSAPDKSGLPSDRFSAERTGGSVSTLTIQRTQQEDSAVYLCASNRGNTGELFFGEGSRLTVL.

This chain joins TRBV30 and TRBJ1-6, with no clear D. The ends were cut back, 2 bases at V and 4 bases at J, with 9 bases in the middle. In germline, CDR1 is GTSNPN, CDR2 SVGIG (reference sequence). CDR3 length: 14 residues. The CDR3 is CAWSRTDYNSPLHF. The CDR3 nucleotides read TGTGCCTGGAGTCGGACTGATTATAATTCACCCCTCCACTTT.

The rearrangement joins TRBV7-6 to TRBJ1-1, with no clear D. The CDR3 length is 14 residues. V was clipped by 1 base and J by 3 bases, with 9 bases between them. Per the germline V gene, CDR1 is SGHVS and CDR2 is FNYEAQ. This CDR3 is CASSLGSWDTEAFF. DNA for the CDR3: TGTGCCAGCAGCTTAGGATCCTGGGACACTGAAGCTTTCTTT.

This clone was detected only a few times. The chain is built from TRBV29-1 and TRBJ1-1; possibly TRBD1 for D (6 bases). V lost 8 bases and J lost 3, with 16 bases in between. This CDR3 contains 13 residues. From germline, CDR1 is SQVTM and CDR2 ANQGSEA. CDR3 nucleotide sequence: TGCAGCCCCCTACAGGGAGGGGACACTGAAGCTTTCTTT. Encoded protein: CSPLQGGDTEAFF.

This clone has just one count. The chain links TRBV29-1 to TRBJ1-2; TRBD1 might be the D (5 bases). V dropped 7 bases and J dropped 6 bases, with 21 bases sitting between them. CDR1 is SQVTM, CDR2 ANQGSEA, per germline. This CDR3 is 14 amino acids long. Here the CDR3 reads CSANEGPTSHGYTF. DNA of the CDR3: TGCAGCGCCAATGAGGGACCGACCTCTCATGGCTACACCTTC.